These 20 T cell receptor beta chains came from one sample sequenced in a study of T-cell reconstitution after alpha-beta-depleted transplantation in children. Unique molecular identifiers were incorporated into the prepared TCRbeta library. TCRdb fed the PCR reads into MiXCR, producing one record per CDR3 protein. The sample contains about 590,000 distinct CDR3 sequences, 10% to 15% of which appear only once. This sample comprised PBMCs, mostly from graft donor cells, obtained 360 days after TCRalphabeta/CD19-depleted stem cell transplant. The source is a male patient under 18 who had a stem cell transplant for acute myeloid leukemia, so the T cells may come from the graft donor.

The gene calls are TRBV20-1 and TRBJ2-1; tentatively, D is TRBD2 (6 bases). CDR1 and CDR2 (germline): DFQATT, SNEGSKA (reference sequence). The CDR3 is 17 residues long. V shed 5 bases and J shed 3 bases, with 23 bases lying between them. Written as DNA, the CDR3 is TGCAGTGCTGTCCGGCTAGCGAGTGCCTGGGTCTACAATGAGCAGTTCTTC. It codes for CSAVRLASAWVYNEQFF.

The CDR3 DNA reads as TGTGCCAGCAGCCAAGAAAGGGCAGGGGGCTTCGGGGAGCTGTTTTTT. Its translation is CASSQERAGGFGELFF. J is TRBJ2-2 and V is TRBV4-2; 8 bases are a match to TRBD1. Germline lookup yields CDR1 LGHNA and CDR2 YNFKEQ. V trimming: 0 bases; J trimming: 7 bases; junction bases outside the gene matches: 7. CDR3 size: 16 residues.

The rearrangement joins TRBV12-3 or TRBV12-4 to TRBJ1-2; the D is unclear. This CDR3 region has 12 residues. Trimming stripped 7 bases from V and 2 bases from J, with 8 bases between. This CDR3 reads CASKEQNYGYTF. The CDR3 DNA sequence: TGTGCCAGCAAGGAGCAGAACTATGGCTACACCTTC.

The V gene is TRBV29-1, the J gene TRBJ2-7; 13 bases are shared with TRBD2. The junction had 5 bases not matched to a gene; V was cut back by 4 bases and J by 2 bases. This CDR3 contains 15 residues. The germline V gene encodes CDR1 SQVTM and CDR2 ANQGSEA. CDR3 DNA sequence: TGCAGCGTTGGAGGACTAGCGGGAGTGACCTACGAGCAGTACTTC. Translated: CSVGGLAGVTYEQYF.

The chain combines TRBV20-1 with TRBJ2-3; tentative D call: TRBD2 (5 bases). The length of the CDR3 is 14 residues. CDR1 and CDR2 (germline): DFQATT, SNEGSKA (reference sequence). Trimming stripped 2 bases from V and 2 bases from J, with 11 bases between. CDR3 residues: CSARLGGNTDTQYF. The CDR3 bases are TGCAGTGCTAGACTAGGAGGCAACACAGATACGCAGTATTTT.

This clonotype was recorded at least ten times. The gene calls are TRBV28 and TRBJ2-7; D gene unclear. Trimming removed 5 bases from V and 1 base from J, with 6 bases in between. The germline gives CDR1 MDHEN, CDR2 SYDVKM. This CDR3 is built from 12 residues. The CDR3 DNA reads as TGTGCCAGCAGTCCCTATTCCTACGAGCAGTACTTC. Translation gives CASSPYSYEQYF.

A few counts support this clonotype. The CDR3 loop reads CASSRPGRGPNYGYTF. CDR3 nucleotides: TGTGCCAGCAGTCGACCGGGACGGGGGCCTAACTATGGCTACACCTTC. The chain joins TRBV28 to TRBJ1-2; maybe TRBD1 (6 bases). This CDR3 contains 16 residues. V lost 5 bases and J 0 bases, leaving 16 bases between the germline ends. Per the germline V gene, CDR1 is MDHEN and CDR2 is SYDVKM.

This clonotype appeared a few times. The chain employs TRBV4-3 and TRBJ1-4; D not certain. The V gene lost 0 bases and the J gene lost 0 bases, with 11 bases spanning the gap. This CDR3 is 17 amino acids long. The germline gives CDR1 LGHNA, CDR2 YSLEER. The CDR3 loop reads CASSQELRLATNEKLFF. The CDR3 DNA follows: TGCGCCAGCAGCCAAGAACTTCGGCTTGCAACTAATGAAAAACTGTTTTTT.

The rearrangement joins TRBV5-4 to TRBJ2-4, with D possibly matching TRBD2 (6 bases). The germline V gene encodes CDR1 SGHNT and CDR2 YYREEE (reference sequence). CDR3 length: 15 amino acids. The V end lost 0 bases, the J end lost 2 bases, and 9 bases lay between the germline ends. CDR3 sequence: CASSLGAGTKNIQYF. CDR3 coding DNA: TGTGCCAGCAGCTTGGGGGCGGGGACCAAAAACATTCAGTACTTC. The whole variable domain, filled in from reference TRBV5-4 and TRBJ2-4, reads ETGVTQSPTHLIKTRGQQVTLRCSSQSGHNTVSWYQQALGQGPQFIFQYYREEENGRGNFPPRFSGLQFPNYSSELNVNALELDDSALYLCASSLGAGTKNIQYFGAGTRLSVL.

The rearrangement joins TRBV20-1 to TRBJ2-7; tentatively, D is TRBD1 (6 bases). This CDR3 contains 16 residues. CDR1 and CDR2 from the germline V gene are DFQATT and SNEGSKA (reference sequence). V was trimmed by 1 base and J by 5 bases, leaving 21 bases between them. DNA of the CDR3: TGCAGTGCTAGAGTCTACCGTACAGGGATGGACAACGAGCAGTACTTC. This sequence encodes CSARVYRTGMDNEQYF.

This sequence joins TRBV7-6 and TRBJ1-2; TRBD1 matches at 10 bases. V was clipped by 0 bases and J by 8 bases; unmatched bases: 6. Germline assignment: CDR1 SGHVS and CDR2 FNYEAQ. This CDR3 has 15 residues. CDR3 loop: CASSLARDRGRGYTF. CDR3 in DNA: TGTGCCAGCAGCTTAGCCCGGGACAGGGGAAGGGGCTACACCTTC. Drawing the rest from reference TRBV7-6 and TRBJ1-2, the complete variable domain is GAGVSQSPRYKVTKRGQDVALRCDPISGHVSLYWYRQALGQGPEFLTYFNYEAQQDKSGLPNDRFSAERPEGSISTLTIQRTEQRDSAMYRCASSLARDRGRGYTFGSGTRLTVV.

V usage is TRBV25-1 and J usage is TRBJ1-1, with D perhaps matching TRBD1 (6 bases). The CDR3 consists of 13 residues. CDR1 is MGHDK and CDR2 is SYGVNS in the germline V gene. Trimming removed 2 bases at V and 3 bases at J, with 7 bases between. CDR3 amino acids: CASSETGYTEAFF. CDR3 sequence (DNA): TGTGCCAGCAGTGAAACAGGGTACACTGAAGCTTTCTTT.

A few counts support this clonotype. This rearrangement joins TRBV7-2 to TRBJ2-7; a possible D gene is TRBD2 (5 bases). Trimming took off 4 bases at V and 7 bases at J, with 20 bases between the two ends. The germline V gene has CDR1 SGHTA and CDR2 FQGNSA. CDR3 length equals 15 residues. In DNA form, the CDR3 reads TGTGCCAGCAGCTCCCAGGTCCTCACAACGGGGGAGCAGTACTTC. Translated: CASSSQVLTTGEQYF.

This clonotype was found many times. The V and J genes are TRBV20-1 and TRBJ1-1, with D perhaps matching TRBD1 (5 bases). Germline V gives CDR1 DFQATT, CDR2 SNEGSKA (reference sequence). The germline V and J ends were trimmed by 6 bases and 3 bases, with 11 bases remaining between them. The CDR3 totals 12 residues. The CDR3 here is CSASGGYTEAFF. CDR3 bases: TGCAGTGCCAGTGGGGGTTACACTGAAGCTTTCTTT.

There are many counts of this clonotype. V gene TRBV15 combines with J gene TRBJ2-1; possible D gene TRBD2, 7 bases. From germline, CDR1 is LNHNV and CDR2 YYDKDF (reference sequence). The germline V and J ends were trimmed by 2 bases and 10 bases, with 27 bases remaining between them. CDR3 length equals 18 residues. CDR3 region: CATSRPRPGGLAEREQFF. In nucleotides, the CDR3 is TGTGCCACCAGCAGACCTAGACCTGGGGGGCTAGCGGAGAGAGAGCAGTTCTTC.

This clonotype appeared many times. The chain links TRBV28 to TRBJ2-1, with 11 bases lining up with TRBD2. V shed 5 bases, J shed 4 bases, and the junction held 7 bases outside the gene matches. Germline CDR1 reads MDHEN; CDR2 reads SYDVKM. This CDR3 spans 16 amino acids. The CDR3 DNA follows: TGTGCCAGCAGTACCGGGACTAGCGGAGTTTACAATGAGCAGTTCTTC. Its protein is CASSTGTSGVYNEQFF.

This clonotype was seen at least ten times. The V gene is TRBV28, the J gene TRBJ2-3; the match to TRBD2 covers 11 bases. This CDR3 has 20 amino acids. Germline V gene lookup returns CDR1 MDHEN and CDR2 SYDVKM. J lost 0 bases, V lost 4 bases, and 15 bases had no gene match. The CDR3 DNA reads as TGTGCCAGCAGTTCGAGAGCCGGGACTAGCGGCTTCCCTAGCACAGATACGCAGTATTTT. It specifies CASSSRAGTSGFPSTDTQYF. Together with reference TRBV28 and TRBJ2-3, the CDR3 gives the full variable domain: DVKVTQSSRYLVKRTGEKVFLECVQDMDHENMFWYRQDPGLGLRLIYFSYDVKMKEKGDIPEGYSVSREKKERFSLILESASTNQTSMYLCASSSRAGTSGFPSTDTQYFGPGTRLTVL.

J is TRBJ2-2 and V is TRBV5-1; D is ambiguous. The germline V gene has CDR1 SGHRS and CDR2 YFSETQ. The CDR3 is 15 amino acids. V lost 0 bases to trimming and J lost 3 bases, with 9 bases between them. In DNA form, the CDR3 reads TGCGCCAGCAGCTTGGAGCTACTCTACACCGGGGAGCTGTTTTTT. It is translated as CASSLELLYTGELFF.

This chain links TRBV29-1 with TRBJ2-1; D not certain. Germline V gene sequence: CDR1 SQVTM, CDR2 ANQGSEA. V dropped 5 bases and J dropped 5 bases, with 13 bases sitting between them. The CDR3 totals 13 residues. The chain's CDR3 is CSVSPFEHNEQFF. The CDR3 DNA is TGCAGCGTTAGCCCTTTCGAGCACAATGAGCAGTTCTTC.

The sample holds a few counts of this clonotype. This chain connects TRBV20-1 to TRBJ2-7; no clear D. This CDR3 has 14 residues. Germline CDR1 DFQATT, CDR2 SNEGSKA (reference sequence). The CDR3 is CSLPPRAGLYEQYF. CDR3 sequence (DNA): TGCAGCCTTCCCCCTAGGGCTGGCCTTTACGAGCAGTACTTC.